This T cell receptor delta chain emerged from a study of gamma-delta T cells after stem cell transplantation. The CDR3 has 19 residues. Looked up from germline, CDR1 is GEAIGNYY and CDR2 is EKD. Trimming pared 0 bases from V and 0 bases from J, leaving 22 bases between. TCRdb re-called the RT-PCR reads using CATT. In the table there are 1,200 or so delta-chain clones, about 40% of which are singletons. Sequenced material: gamma-delta T cells. The sequence was collected from a human donor. It is not recorded whose cells these are; they may come from a transplant donor. This rearrangement joins TRDV2 to TRDJ1, with D perhaps matching TRDD2 or TRDD3 (5 bases each). The CDR3 region has the DNA TGTGCCTGTGACACCGTGGGAGCGGGGGTCCTAGATTACACCGATAAACTCATCTTT. Translating gives CACDTVGAGVLDYTDKLIF.